This T cell receptor beta chain was identified during a study of cytomegalovirus exposure and HLA in healthy donors. Turning to this clone: Its antigen is as yet unknown.

Study-level results: Exclusion applied to some V segments, including TRBV6-2 and TRBV6-3, as they were indistinguishable. In a later analysis, DRB1 alleles had the most associated TCRs; HLA-C alleles the fewest.

The germline CDR1 and CDR2 sequences are MGHRA and YSYEKL. The V end lost 5 bases, the J end lost 7 bases, and 15 bases lay between the germline ends. CDR3 length equals 13 residues. The PCR contained 60 Vbeta and 13 Jbeta primers. This table comes from immunoSEQ multiplex PCR, and its TCRdb copy is limited to in-frame clones, with some not included. The sample records 100,000 to 150,000 clones, roughly 75% being singletons. The sample consisted of PBMCs. The receptor was derived from a female donor in good health and CMV-seronegative. The chain recombines TRBV4-1 with TRBJ2-7; the D is unclear. CDR3 residues: CASSETQAWEQYF. CDR3 nucleotide sequence: TGCGCCAGCAGCGAGACCCAGGCGTGGGAGCAGTACTTC.